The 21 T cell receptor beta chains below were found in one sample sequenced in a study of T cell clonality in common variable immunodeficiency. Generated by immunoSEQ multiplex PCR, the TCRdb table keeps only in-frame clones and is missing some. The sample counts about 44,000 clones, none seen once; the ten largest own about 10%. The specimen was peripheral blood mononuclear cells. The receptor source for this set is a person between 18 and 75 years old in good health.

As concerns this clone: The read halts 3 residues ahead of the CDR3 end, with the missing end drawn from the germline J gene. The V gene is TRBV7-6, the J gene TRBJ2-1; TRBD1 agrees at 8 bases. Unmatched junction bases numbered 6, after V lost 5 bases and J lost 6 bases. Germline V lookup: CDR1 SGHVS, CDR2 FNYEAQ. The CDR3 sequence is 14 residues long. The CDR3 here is CASSPQGGGNEQFF. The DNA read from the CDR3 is TGTGCCAGCAGCCCACAGGGGGGAGGCAATGAG.

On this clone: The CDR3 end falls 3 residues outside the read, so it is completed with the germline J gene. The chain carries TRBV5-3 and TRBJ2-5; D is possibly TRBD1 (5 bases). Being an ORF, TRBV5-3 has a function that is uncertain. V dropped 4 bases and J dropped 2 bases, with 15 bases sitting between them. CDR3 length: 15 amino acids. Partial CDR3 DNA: TGTGCCAGAAGCCCAATCCCCAGGGAACAAGAGACC. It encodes CARSPIPREQET. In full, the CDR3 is CARSPIPREQETQYF.

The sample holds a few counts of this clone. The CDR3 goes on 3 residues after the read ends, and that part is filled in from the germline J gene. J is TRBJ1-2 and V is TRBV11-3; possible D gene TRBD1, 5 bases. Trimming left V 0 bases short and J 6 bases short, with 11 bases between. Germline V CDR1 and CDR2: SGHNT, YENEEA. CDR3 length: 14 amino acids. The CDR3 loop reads CASSLDREGNGYTF. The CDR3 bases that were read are TGTGCCAGCAGCTTAGATCGAGAGGGGAATGGC.

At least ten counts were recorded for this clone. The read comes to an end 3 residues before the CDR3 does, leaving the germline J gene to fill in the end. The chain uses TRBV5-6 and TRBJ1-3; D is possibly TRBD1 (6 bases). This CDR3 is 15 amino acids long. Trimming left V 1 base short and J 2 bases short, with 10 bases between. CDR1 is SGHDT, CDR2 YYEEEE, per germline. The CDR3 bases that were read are TGTGCCAGCAGCTTGAAGAACAGGGCTGGAAACACC. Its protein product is CASSLKNRAGNT. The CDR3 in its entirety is CASSLKNRAGNTIYF.

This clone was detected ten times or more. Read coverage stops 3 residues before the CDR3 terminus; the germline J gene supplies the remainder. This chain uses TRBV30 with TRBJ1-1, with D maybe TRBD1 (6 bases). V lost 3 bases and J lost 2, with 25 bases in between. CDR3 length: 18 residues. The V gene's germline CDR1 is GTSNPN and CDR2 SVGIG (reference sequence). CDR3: CAWRPPDRWFRTNTEAFF. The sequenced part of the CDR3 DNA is TGTGCCTGGAGGCCCCCGGACAGATGGTTCCGTACCAACACTGAA. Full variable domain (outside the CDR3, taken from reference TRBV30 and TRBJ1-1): SQTIHQWPATLVQPVGSPLSLECTVEGTSNPNLYWYRQAAGRGLQLLFYSVGIGQISSEVPQNLSASRPQDRQFILSSKKLLLSDSGFYLCAWRPPDRWFRTNTEAFFGQGTRLTVV.

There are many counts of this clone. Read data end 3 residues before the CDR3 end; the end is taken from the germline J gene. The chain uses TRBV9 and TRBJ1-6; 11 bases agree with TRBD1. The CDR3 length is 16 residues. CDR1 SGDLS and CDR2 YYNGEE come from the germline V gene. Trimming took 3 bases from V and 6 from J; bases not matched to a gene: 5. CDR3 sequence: CASSDPGQGANSPLHF. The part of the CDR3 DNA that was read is TGTGCCAGCAGCGACCCCGGACAGGGGGCTAATTCACCC.

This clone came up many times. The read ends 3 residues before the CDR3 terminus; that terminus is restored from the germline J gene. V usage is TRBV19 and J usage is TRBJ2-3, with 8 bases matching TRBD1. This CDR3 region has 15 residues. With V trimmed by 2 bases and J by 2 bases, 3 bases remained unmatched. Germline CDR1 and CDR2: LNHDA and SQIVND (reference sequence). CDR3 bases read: TGTGCCAGTAGTATAAACAGGGGGATCACAGATACG. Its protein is CASSINRGITDT. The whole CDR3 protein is CASSINRGITDTQYF.

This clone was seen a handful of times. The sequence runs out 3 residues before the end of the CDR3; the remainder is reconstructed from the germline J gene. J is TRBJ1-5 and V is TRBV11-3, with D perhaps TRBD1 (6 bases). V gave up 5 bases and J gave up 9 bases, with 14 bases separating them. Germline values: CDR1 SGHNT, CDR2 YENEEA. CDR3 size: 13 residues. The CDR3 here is CASSRTEYGPQHF. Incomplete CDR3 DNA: TGTGCCAGCAGCCGGACAGAGTACGGGCCC.

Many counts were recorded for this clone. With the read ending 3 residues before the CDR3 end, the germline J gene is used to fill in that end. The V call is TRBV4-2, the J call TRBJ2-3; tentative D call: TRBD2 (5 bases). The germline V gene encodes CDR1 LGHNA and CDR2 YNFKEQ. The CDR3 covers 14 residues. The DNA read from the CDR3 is TGTGCCAGCAGCCAAGAGTCGCTAGCTGTTCCG. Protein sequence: CASSQESLAVP. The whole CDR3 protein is CASSQESLAVPQYF.

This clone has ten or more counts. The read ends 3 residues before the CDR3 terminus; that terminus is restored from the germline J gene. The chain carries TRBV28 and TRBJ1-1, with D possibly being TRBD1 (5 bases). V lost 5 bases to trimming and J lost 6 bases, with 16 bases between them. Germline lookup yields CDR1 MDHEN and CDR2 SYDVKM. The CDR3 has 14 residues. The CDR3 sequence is CASSLTGGVAEAFF. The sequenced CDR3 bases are TGTGCCAGCAGTCTTACGGGGGGGGTCGCTGAA.

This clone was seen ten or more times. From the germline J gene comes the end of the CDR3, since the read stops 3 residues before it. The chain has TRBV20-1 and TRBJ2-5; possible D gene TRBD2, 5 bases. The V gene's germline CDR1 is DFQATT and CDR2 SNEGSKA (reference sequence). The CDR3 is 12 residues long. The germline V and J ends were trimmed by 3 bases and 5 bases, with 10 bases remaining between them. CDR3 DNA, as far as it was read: TGCAGTGCTAGTGGCAGAGGGGAGACC. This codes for CSASGRGET. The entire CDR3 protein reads CSASGRGETQYF.

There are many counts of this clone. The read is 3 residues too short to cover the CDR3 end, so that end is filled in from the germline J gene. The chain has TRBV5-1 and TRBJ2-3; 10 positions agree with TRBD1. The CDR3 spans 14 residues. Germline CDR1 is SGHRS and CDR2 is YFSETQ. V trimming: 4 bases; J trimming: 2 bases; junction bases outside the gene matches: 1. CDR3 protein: CASSGTGVTDTQYF. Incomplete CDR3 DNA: TGCGCCAGCAGCGGGACAGGGGTCACAGATACG.

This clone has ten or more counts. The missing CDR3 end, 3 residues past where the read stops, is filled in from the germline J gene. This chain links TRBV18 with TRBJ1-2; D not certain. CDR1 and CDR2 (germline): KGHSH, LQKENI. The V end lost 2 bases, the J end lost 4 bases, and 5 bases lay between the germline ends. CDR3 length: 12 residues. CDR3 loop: CASSPKGYGYTF. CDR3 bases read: TGTGCCAGCTCACCAAAGGGCTATGGC.

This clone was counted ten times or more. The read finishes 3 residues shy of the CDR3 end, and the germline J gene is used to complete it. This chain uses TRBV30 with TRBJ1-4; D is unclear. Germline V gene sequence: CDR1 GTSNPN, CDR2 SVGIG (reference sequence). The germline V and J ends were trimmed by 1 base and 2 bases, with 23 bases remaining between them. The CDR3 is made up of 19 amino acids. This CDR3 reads CAWSGYIMGAGWTNEKLFF. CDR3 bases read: TGTGCCTGGAGTGGCTATATCATGGGAGCGGGCTGGACTAATGAAAAA.

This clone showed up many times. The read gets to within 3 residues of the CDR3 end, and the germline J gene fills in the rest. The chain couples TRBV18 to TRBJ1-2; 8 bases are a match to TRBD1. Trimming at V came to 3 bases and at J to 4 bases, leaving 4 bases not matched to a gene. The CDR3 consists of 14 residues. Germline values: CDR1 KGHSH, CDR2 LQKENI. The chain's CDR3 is CASSPGQVSYGYTF. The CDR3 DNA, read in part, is TGTGCCAGCTCACCGGGACAGGTGTCCTATGGC.

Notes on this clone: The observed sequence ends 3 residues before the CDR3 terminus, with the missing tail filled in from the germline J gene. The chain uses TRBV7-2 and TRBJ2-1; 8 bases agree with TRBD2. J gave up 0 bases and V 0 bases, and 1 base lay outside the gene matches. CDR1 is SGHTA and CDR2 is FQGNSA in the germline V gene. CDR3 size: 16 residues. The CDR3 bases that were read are TGTGCCAGCAGCTTAGCTAGCGGGGCCTCCTACAATGAG. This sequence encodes CASSLASGASYNE. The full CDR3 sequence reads CASSLASGASYNEQFF.

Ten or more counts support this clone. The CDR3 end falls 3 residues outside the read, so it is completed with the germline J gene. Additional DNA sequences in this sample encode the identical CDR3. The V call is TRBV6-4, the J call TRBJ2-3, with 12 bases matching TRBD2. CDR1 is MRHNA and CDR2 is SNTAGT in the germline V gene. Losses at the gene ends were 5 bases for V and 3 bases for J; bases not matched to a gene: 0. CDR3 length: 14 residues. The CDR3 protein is CASSLAGGTDTQYF. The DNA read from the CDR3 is TGTGCCAGCAGTCTAGCGGGGGGGACAGATACG.

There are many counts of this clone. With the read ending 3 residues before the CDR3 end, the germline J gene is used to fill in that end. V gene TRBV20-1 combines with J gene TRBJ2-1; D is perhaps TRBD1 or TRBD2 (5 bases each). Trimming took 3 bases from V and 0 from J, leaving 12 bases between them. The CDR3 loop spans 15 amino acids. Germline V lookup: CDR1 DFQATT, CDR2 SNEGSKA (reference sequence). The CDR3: CSASRGDNSYNEQFF. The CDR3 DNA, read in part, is TGCAGTGCTAGTAGGGGAGACAACTCCTACAATGAG.

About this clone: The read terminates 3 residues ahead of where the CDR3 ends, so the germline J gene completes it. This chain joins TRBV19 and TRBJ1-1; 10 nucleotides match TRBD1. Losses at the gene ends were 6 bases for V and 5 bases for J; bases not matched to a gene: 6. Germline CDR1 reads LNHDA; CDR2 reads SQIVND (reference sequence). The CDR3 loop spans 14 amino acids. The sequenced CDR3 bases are TGTGCCAGTAGCCATGACAGGGGGCGGACTGAA. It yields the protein CASSHDRGRTE. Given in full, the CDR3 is CASSHDRGRTEAFF.

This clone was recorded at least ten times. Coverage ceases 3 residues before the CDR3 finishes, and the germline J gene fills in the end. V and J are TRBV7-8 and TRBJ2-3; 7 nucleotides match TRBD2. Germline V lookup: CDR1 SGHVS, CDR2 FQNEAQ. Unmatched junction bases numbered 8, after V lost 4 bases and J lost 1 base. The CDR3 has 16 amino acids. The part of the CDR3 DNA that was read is TGTGCCAGCAGCTCCGATAAGCTAGCGGGCACAGATACG. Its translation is CASSSDKLAGTDT. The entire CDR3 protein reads CASSSDKLAGTDTQYF.

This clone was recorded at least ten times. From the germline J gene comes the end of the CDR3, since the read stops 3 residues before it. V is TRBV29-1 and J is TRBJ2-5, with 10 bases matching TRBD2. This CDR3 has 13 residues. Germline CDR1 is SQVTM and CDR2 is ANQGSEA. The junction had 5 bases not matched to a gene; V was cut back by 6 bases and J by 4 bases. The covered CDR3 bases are TGCAGCGTCGCGGGACTAGCGAGAGAGACC. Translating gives CSVAGLARET. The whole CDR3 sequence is CSVAGLARETQYF.